Below, 26 T cell receptor beta chains from the same sample are listed, as sequenced in a study of PD-1 blockade in classical Hodgkin lymphoma. Clones were read by immunoSEQ multiplex PCR, and TCRdb kept only the in-frame ones, dropping some. The sample contains more than 8,000 clones, roughly 85% of which appear only once. Time point here: cycle 4 day 1 (C4D1), after 6 weeks of nivolumab. Every patient was affected by relapse after autologous stem cell transplantation, while exposure to brentuximab vedotin was not uniform. Thawed PBMCs were the source of CD8+ T cells, obtained through magnetic negative selection. The sample was CD8+ T cells from blood, taken before the fourth cycle of nivolumab. The receptors come from a human donor with classical Hodgkin lymphoma.

J is TRBJ1-2 and V is TRBV6-5; weak D call: TRBD1 (5 bases). V was pared by 10 bases and J by 10 bases, with 22 bases between. This CDR3 spans 13 amino acids. Germline values: CDR1 MNHEY, CDR2 SVGAGI. The CDR3 nucleotides read TGTGCCACAGCCGTCCTTGGGACCTCTTTCTACACCTTC. Its translation: CATAVLGTSFYTF.

The chain has TRBV4-1 and TRBJ2-1, with 9 bases matching TRBD2. The ends lost 0 bases at V and 9 bases at J; junction bases unmatched: 12. Germline-derived CDR1 and CDR2 are MGHRA and YSYEKL. The CDR3 consists of 17 residues. For the CDR3, the DNA is TGCGCCAGCAGCCAAGATTTGCGGGGGGGCACGCGCATTGAGCAGTTCTTC. It specifies CASSQDLRGGTRIEQFF.

J is TRBJ1-5 and V is TRBV4-1, with D perhaps TRBD1 (6 bases). The CDR3 loop spans 15 amino acids. Trimming shortened V by 0 bases and J by 3 bases, and 9 bases separated the two germline ends. Germline V CDR1 and CDR2: MGHRA, YSYEKL. CDR3 sequence reads: CASSQDAGVNQPQHF. CDR3 nucleotides: TGCGCCAGCAGCCAAGATGCAGGGGTCAATCAGCCCCAGCATTTT.

This rearrangement joins TRBV28 to TRBJ1-2; no definite D call. V dropped 5 bases and J dropped 5 bases, with 18 bases sitting between them. The CDR3 is made up of 15 amino acids. Germline CDR1 is MDHEN and CDR2 is SYDVKM. CDR3 region: CASSNIGRLRYGYTF. DNA for the CDR3: TGTGCCAGCAGTAACATTGGCAGGCTTAGGTATGGCTACACCTTC.

V usage is TRBV7-3 and J usage is TRBJ2-1; TRBD1 or TRBD2 may be the D gene (6 bases each). This CDR3 is 15 amino acids long. V shed 7 bases and J shed 6 bases, with 19 bases lying between them. Germline V gene data show CDR1 as SGHTA and CDR2 as FQGTGA. In nucleotides, the CDR3 is TGTGCCAGCACCCTAGGGGGGCCTATCTCCAATGAGCAGTTCTTC. It codes for CASTLGGPISNEQFF.

The chain joins TRBV30 to TRBJ1-4; D call uncertain. Trimming removed 2 bases from V and 8 bases from J, with 12 bases in between. The CDR3 runs 13 residues. The germline V gene has CDR1 GTSNPN and CDR2 SVGIG (reference sequence). In DNA form, the CDR3 reads TGTGCCTGGAGTCTAACGGGCTTGGAAAAACTGTTTTTT. This sequence encodes CAWSLTGLEKLFF.

The rearrangement links TRBV19 to TRBJ1-2; 7 bases agree with TRBD1. V was clipped by 6 bases and J by 5 bases; unmatched bases: 12. Looked up from germline, CDR1 is LNHDA and CDR2 is SQIVND (reference sequence). This CDR3 has 15 amino acids. The CDR3 sequence is CASRLGLTGFYGYTF. Here the CDR3 DNA reads TGTGCCAGTAGACTCGGCCTGACAGGGTTTTATGGCTACACCTTC.

The chain employs TRBV28 and TRBJ1-4, with a possible D match to TRBD1 (6 bases). Germline CDR1 reads MDHEN; CDR2 reads SYDVKM. Trimming pared 3 bases from V and 5 bases from J, leaving 16 bases between. This CDR3 region has 16 residues. The CDR3 loop is CASSFSEGDQNEKLFF. In DNA, the CDR3 is TGTGCCAGCAGTTTCTCTGAGGGGGATCAAAATGAAAAACTGTTTTTT.

The chain is built from TRBV5-6 and TRBJ2-5; D might be TRBD1 (5 bases). The CDR3 spans 15 residues. The V and J ends lost 4 bases and 5 bases respectively, with 18 bases between them. Germline V gene data show CDR1 as SGHDT and CDR2 as YYEEEE. The CDR3 DNA reads as TGTGCCAGCAGCCCCTCTGTAGGGGCATCGGAGACCCAGTACTTC. Its protein product is CASSPSVGASETQYF.

The chain uses TRBV7-9 and TRBJ2-3; TRBD1 matches at 7 bases. The CDR3 extends over 18 amino acids. Germline-derived CDR1 and CDR2 are SEHNR and FQNEAQ (reference sequence). Trimming removed 5 bases from V and 0 bases from J; junction bases left unmatched: 14. The CDR3 loop reads CASSDRDSFYSSTDTQYF. Written as DNA, the CDR3 is TGTGCCAGCAGCGACCGGGACAGCTTTTACTCTAGCACAGATACGCAGTATTTT.

In its sample, this clone was seen a few times. The chain couples TRBV7-9 to TRBJ2-1; D is uncertain. The V gene's germline CDR1 is SEHNR and CDR2 FQNEAQ (reference sequence). V was pared by 2 bases and J by 10 bases, with 9 bases between. CDR3 length: 12 amino acids. The CDR3 DNA follows: TGTGCCAGCAGCTTAAGATGGATCGAGCAGTTCTTC. Translation gives CASSLRWIEQFF.

V gene TRBV6-1 combines with J gene TRBJ1-5; no clear D gene. Germline V gene data show CDR1 as MNHNS and CDR2 as SASEGT. The ends were cut back, 6 bases at V and 0 bases at J, with 12 bases in the middle. CDR3 length equals 15 residues. The CDR3 is CASSLPDISNQPQHF. The CDR3 coding sequence is TGTGCCAGCAGCCTTCCTGACATTAGCAATCAGCCCCAGCATTTT.

CDR3 coding DNA: TGCGCCAGCAGCCAAGAGAGTAGGTCCTACCAAGAGACCCAGTACTTC. Translated, it gives CASSQESRSYQETQYF. The chain is built from TRBV4-1 and TRBJ2-5, with unresolved D. The germline V gene encodes CDR1 MGHRA and CDR2 YSYEKL. V was shortened by 0 bases and J by 0 bases, with 11 bases between the two germline ends. The CDR3 has 16 residues.

CDR3 region: CASSLLAQGGDQPQHF. The CDR3 coding sequence is TGTGCCAGCAGTTTATTGGCGCAGGGAGGCGATCAGCCCCAGCATTTT. This sequence joins TRBV28 and TRBJ1-5; possible D gene TRBD1, 5 bases. Germline lookup yields CDR1 MDHEN and CDR2 SYDVKM. The CDR3 is made up of 16 amino acids. V lost 1 base to trimming and J lost 5 bases, with 15 bases between them.

The CDR3 loop is CASSATGGSYNEQFF. Written as DNA, the CDR3 is TGTGCCAGCAGTGCGACAGGAGGCTCCTACAATGAGCAGTTCTTC. The chain uses TRBV6-1 and TRBJ2-1, with a possible D match to TRBD1 (6 bases). This CDR3 region has 15 residues. V was pared by 4 bases and J by 0 bases, with 10 bases between. The germline V gene has CDR1 MNHNS and CDR2 SASEGT.

This sequence joins TRBV2 and TRBJ1-2, with a weak D call TRBD1 (6 bases). The CDR3 has 15 residues. The V end was cut by 5 bases, the J end by 4 bases, with 17 bases between. Germline CDR1 SNHLY, CDR2 FYNNEI. Written as DNA, the CDR3 is TGTGCCAGCAGTTTTGGGGGGGCCTCAGCCTATGGCTACACCTTC. Protein: CASSFGGASAYGYTF.

The CDR3 DNA is TGTGCCAGCAGTTCCTCCTATAGTCGCCACGAGCAGTACTTC. Translating gives CASSSSYSRHEQYF. The chain combines TRBV27 with TRBJ2-7; no firm D call. Germline V gene data show CDR1 as MNHEY and CDR2 as SMNVEV (reference sequence). The CDR3 runs to 14 residues. V shed 4 bases and J shed 5 bases, with 15 bases lying between them.

J is TRBJ1-5 and V is TRBV7-8; a weak D match, TRBD1 (5 bases). Trimming removed 1 base at V and 3 bases at J, with 13 bases between. The length of the CDR3 is 16 residues. The germline V gene encodes CDR1 SGHVS and CDR2 FQNEAQ. The CDR3 DNA follows: TGTGCCAGCAGCTTAGAAGGGGACTTTTCCAATCAGCCCCAGCATTTT. Its protein product is CASSLEGDFSNQPQHF. Full variable domain (remainder filled in from reference TRBV7-8 and TRBJ1-5): GAGVSQSPRYKVAKRGQDVALRCDPISGHVSLFWYQQALGQGPEFLTYFQNEAQLDKSGLPSDRFFAERPEGSVSTLKIQRTQQEDSAVYLCASSLEGDFSNQPQHFGDGTRLSIL.

The gene calls are TRBV6-5 and TRBJ2-2, with D uncertain. Trimming pared 8 bases from V and 6 bases from J, leaving 4 bases between. CDR3 size: 10 residues. CDR1 MNHEY and CDR2 SVGAGI come from the germline V gene. DNA for the CDR3: TGTGCCAGCTCTTCCGGGGAGCTGTTTTTT. Encoded protein: CASSSGELFF.

The gene calls are TRBV4-1 and TRBJ1-1; D is unresolved. V was trimmed by 2 bases and J by 2 bases, leaving 6 bases between them. The CDR3 runs 13 residues. Germline assignment: CDR1 MGHRA and CDR2 YSYEKL. Here the CDR3 reads CASSQYQNTEAFF. The CDR3 DNA reads as TGCGCCAGCAGCCAATACCAAAACACTGAAGCTTTCTTT.

The rearrangement links TRBV5-1 to TRBJ1-1; 10 bases agree with TRBD1. The CDR3 length is 16 residues. V lost 6 bases and J lost 7; bases outside the gene matches: 15. Germline V lookup: CDR1 SGHRS, CDR2 YFSETQ. DNA of the CDR3: TGCGCCAGCACCCTGGAGGGACAGGGGAGATCTATTGAAGCTTTCTTT. Protein: CASTLEGQGRSIEAFF.

The genes are TRBV5-4 and TRBJ2-7, with D tentatively TRBD1 or TRBD2 (6 bases each). CDR1 is SGHNT and CDR2 is YYREEE in the germline V gene (reference sequence). Trimming stripped 10 bases from V and 7 bases from J, with 12 bases between. CDR3 length: 10 residues. The CDR3 DNA reads TGTGCCTGGGGGGCCCTGGAGCAGTACTTC. It encodes CAWGALEQYF.

This clone was observed once. The chain couples TRBV5-1 to TRBJ1-1, with a possible D match to TRBD1 (6 bases). The CDR3 contains 14 residues. V dropped 7 bases and J dropped 0 bases, with 13 bases sitting between them. Germline CDR1 is SGHRS and CDR2 is YFSETQ. CDR3 in DNA: TGCGCCAGCGGCCCCCCAGGGGTGAACACTGAAGCTTTCTTT. Amino acids: CASGPPGVNTEAFF.

CDR3 residues: CASSEVGGELFF. CDR3 DNA: TGCGCCAGCAGTGAGGTGGGGGGGGAGCTGTTTTTT. The chain couples TRBV10-2 to TRBJ2-2, with D unresolved. V lost 2 bases and J 8 bases, leaving 6 bases between the germline ends. Germline CDR1 WSHSY, CDR2 SAAADI. This CDR3 has 12 residues.

The rearrangement uses TRBV30 and TRBJ1-1; D remains ambiguous. Germline-derived CDR1 and CDR2 are GTSNPN and SVGIG (reference sequence). The CDR3 is made up of 13 amino acids. Trimming pared 2 bases from V and 3 bases from J, leaving 10 bases between. The CDR3 nucleotides are TGTGCCTGGAGTTCTGCGACTTACACTGAAGCTTTCTTT. It specifies CAWSSATYTEAFF. Looking up the rest from reference TRBV30 and TRBJ1-1 gives the full variable domain: SQTIHQWPATLVQPVGSPLSLECTVEGTSNPNLYWYRQAAGRGLQLLFYSVGIGQISSEVPQNLSASRPQDRQFILSSKKLLLSDSGFYLCAWSSATYTEAFFGQGTRLTVV.

The rearrangement uses TRBV5-1 and TRBJ2-1; TRBD2 might be the D (7 bases). The germline V gene has CDR1 SGHRS and CDR2 YFSETQ. V gave up 1 base and J gave up 3 bases, with 11 bases separating them. This CDR3 has 15 amino acids. CDR3: CASSLRGAVYNEQFF. The CDR3 DNA sequence: TGCGCCAGCAGCTTGCGGGGGGCCGTCTACAATGAGCAGTTCTTC. The full variable domain, its missing parts supplied by reference TRBV5-1 and TRBJ2-1, is KAGVTQTPRYLIKTRGQQVTLSCSPISGHRSVSWYQQTPGQGLQFLFEYFSETQRNKGNFPGRFSGRQFSNSRSEMNVSTLELGDSALYLCASSLRGAVYNEQFFGPGTRLTVL.